A single T cell receptor beta chain is shown here with its context. Other DNA sequences in the same sample also yield this CDR3. The assay was immunoSEQ multiplex PCR, and TCRdb's table has in-frame clones only and misses some. This table has 180,000 or so clones, 80% to 85% appearing once. These data originate in a study of blood T cell repertoires in COVID-19. Germline CDR1 reads MNHEY; CDR2 reads SVGAGI. The CDR3 is 15 amino acids. Trimming at V came to 5 bases and at J to 0 bases, leaving 6 bases not matched to a gene. The sample consisted of PBMCs or T cells enriched from blood (not recorded which). The receptor comes from a man aged 40-49 years who had recovered from COVID-19. The J gene is TRBJ1-1, the V gene TRBV6-5, with 7 bases aligning to TRBD1. In DNA, the CDR3 is TGTGCCAGCAGTCCCAGGGACAGATTGAACACTGAAGCTTTCTTT. It is translated as CASSPRDRLNTEAFF.